The 7 T cell receptor beta chains reported below all come from one sample, sequenced in a study of shared clonotypes between healthy human individuals. Produced via immunoSEQ multiplex PCR; TCRdb's table is partial and in-frame only. The sample has approximately 640,000 clones, more than 70% seen once. Material: memory CD4+ T cells sorted from blood. The sample's subset: CD45RA-negative fraction. Receptors originate from a woman aged 25 to 45 in good health.

The chain recombines TRBV5-1 with TRBJ1-1; D is ambiguous. The germline V gene has CDR1 SGHRS and CDR2 YFSETQ. The V gene lost 3 bases and the J gene lost 1 base, with 10 bases spanning the gap. CDR3 length: 14 amino acids. DNA of the CDR3: TGCGCCAGCAGCTCTTTCGCGGAGAACACTGAAGCTTTCTTT. Residues: CASSSFAENTEAFF.

The J gene is TRBJ2-7, the V gene TRBV28, with TRBD2 matching over 10 bases. The germline V gene has CDR1 MDHEN and CDR2 SYDVKM. V lost 3 bases and J lost 1; bases outside the gene matches: 6. CDR3 length equals 16 residues. CDR3 bases: TGTGCCAGCAGTTTTGCCCCTAGCGGGAGTTCCTACGAGCAGTACTTC. Its protein product is CASSFAPSGSSYEQYF.

The rearrangement uses TRBV9 and TRBJ2-5; D is perhaps TRBD2 (5 bases). Trimming took 0 bases from V and 5 from J, leaving 14 bases between them. The germline V gene has CDR1 SGDLS and CDR2 YYNGEE. CDR3 length: 15 amino acids. CDR3 residues: CASSVEFRGGETQYF. CDR3 sequence (DNA): TGTGCCAGCAGCGTAGAGTTCCGGGGTGGGGAGACCCAGTACTTC. Variable domain in full (rest from reference TRBV9 and TRBJ2-5): DSGVTQTPKHLITATGQRVTLRCSPRSGDLSVYWYQQSLDQGLQFLIQYYNGEERAKGNILERFSAQQFPDLHSELNLSSLELGDSALYFCASSVEFRGGETQYFGPGTRLLVL.

This chain connects TRBV7-3 to TRBJ2-3; 11 bases fit TRBD2. The germline CDR1 and CDR2 sequences are SGHTA and FQGTGA. The length of the CDR3 is 18 residues. V lost 5 bases, J lost 2 bases, and 12 bases stayed unmatched. This CDR3 reads CASSRGTTSGSFTDTQYF. As DNA, the CDR3 is TGTGCCAGCAGCAGAGGGACCACTAGCGGGAGTTTCACAGATACGCAGTATTTT.

This clone came up a few times. This sequence joins TRBV7-9 and TRBJ2-2; a possible D gene is TRBD2 (5 bases). The CDR3 sequence is 13 residues long. CDR1 SEHNR and CDR2 FQNEAQ come from the germline V gene (reference sequence). V gave up 3 bases and J gave up 6 bases, with 8 bases separating them. In DNA form, the CDR3 reads TGTGCCAGCAGCTTCGGGGAGTCCGGGGAGCTGTTTTTT. Encoded protein: CASSFGESGELFF.

This chain uses TRBV6-6 with TRBJ1-5; D is ambiguous. The CDR3 is 14 residues long. The V gene's germline CDR1 is MNHNY and CDR2 SVGAGI (reference sequence). V was shortened by 8 bases and J by 4 bases, with 15 bases between the two germline ends. The CDR3 loop reads CASPRGRLNQPQHF. CDR3 in DNA: TGTGCCAGCCCCAGAGGACGGCTAAATCAGCCCCAGCATTTT.

The chain recombines TRBV7-9 with TRBJ2-1, with 9 positions matching TRBD2. CDR1 SEHNR and CDR2 FQNEAQ come from the germline V gene (reference sequence). This CDR3 has 16 amino acids. J gave up 1 base and V 5 bases, and 6 bases lay outside the gene matches. The CDR3 bases are TGTGCCAGCAGCCCCCCGACTAGCGGTTCCTACAATGAGCAGTTCTTC. Translation gives CASSPPTSGSYNEQFF.